This TCR beta chain was recorded in a study of T cells in Graves' hyperthyroidism and ophthalmopathy. The TCR beta CDR3 regions underwent amplification using RNA transcripts as the source. In the first-round RT-PCR of the TCR CDR3, the HTBI primer set was used. TCRdb re-derived calls from the multiplex PCR reads in MiXCR, one entry per CDR3 protein. The table records hundreds of thousands of distinct CDR3 sequences, 13% of them present only once. The sequence was obtained from a young woman with Graves' hyperthyroidism. The sequencing sample was made of blood.

As DNA, the CDR3 is TGTGCCAGCAGCTTGGTATCTTCCAGGGGCGGCTATGGCTACACCTTC. Translated, it gives CASSLVSSRGGYGYTF. The chain has TRBV5-5 and TRBJ1-2; D possibly corresponds to TRBD1 (6 bases). The CDR3 extends over 16 amino acids. V was pared by 0 bases and J by 4 bases, with 16 bases between. In germline, CDR1 is SGHKS, CDR2 YYEKEE (reference sequence).